This section outlines one T cell receptor (beta chain) sequence together with its context. The CDR3 sequence is 11 residues long. In germline, CDR1 is DFQATT, CDR2 SNEGSKA (reference sequence). V dropped 2 bases and J dropped 7 bases, with 8 bases sitting between them. The data derive from a study of CD8+ T cells in alopecia areata. cDNA reverse transcribed from extracted RNA served as the sequencing template. Clones were sequenced by immunoSEQ multiplex PCR, and TCRdb holds only the in-frame ones, with some missing. This table holds a few hundred thousand clones, about two thirds found once. This specimen consisted of CD4+ T cells sorted from blood, obtained at week 0. The TCR originated in a human donor with alopecia areata. J is TRBJ1-2 and V is TRBV20-1, with D unresolved. The DNA of the CDR3 is TGCAGTGCTAGACTGGAAGTTGGCTACACCTTC. Protein: CSARLEVGYTF.